Below are 13 T cell receptor beta chains sequenced from a single sample in a study of human T cells and chemical hapten exposure. The time point here: patch test 1, 2 weeks after DPC sensitization. Treatment denoted: therapeutic diphenylcyclopropenone sensitization with weekly scalp DPC. A single record per CDR3 protein comes from TCRdb applying MiXCR to the RACE reads. The table includes some 340,000 distinct CDR3 sequences, about 7% detected once. The sample was whole blood, taken in connection with sensitization to the hapten diphenylcyclopropenone (DPC). All receptors derive from a woman aged 18-30 years with alopecia areata. Some clones in this sample may be carry-over from other donors' samples.

The chain links TRBV20-1 to TRBJ2-4; D ambiguous. Trimming removed 3 bases at V and 9 bases at J, with 21 bases between. The CDR3 covers 15 residues. Per the germline V gene, CDR1 is DFQATT and CDR2 is SNEGSKA (reference sequence). The CDR3 DNA sequence: TGCAGTGCTAGTCCCCCCGACGGGCGTTCAACCATTCAGTACTTC. It is translated as CSASPPDGRSTIQYF.

This clonotype was seen a few times. The chain couples TRBV6-2 or TRBV6-3 to TRBJ2-7, with 9 bases lining up with TRBD1. V lost 6 bases to trimming and J lost 5 bases; unmatched junction nucleotides: 5. Germline V gives CDR1 MNHEY, CDR2 SVGEGT. This CDR3 contains 13 residues. The CDR3 here is CASRRQGGDEQYF. The CDR3 DNA is TGTGCCAGCAGAAGACAGGGGGGAGACGAGCAGTACTTC.

This clonotype was observed at least ten times. The chain employs TRBV11-1 and TRBJ2-1; D might be TRBD1 or TRBD2, each matching 5 bases. CDR1 and CDR2 from the germline V gene are SGHAT and FQDESV (reference sequence). Trimming left V 5 bases short and J 6 bases short, with 11 bases between. The CDR3 covers 13 residues. Written as DNA, the CDR3 is TGTGCCAGCAGCAGAGGGACCCTCAATGAGCAGTTCTTC. Its protein is CASSRGTLNEQFF.

This clonotype was recorded at least ten times. The chain carries TRBV7-2 and TRBJ1-5; a possible D gene is TRBD1 (5 bases). Trimming took 0 bases from V and 3 from J, leaving 12 bases between them. CDR3 size: 16 residues. Germline CDR1 and CDR2: SGHTA and FQGNSA. CDR3: CASSLALQGANQPQHF. In DNA form, the CDR3 reads TGTGCCAGCAGCTTAGCGCTGCAAGGGGCCAATCAGCCCCAGCATTTT. Variable domain in full (rest from reference TRBV7-2 and TRBJ1-5): GAGVSQSPSNKVTEKGKDVELRCDPISGHTALYWYRQSLGQGLEFLIYFQGNSAPDKSGLPSDRFSAERTGGSVSTLTIQRTQQEDSAVYLCASSLALQGANQPQHFGDGTRLSIL.

This clonotype was seen more than once but under ten times. The chain is built from TRBV11-3 and TRBJ2-1; D unclear. Trimming pared 8 bases from V and 4 bases from J, leaving 9 bases between. Germline V gene lookup returns CDR1 SGHNT and CDR2 YENEEA. The CDR3 totals 12 residues. Here the CDR3 reads CASGQIYNEQFF. The DNA of the CDR3 is TGTGCCAGCGGTCAGATATACAATGAGCAGTTCTTC. Drawing the rest from reference TRBV11-3 and TRBJ2-1, the complete variable domain is EAGVVQSPRYKIIEKKQPVAFWCNPISGHNTLYWYLQNLGQGPELLIRYENEEAVDDSQLPKDRFSAERLKGVDSTLKIQPAELGDSAVYLCASGQIYNEQFFGPGTRLTVL.

This clonotype appeared many times. V gene TRBV6-2 or TRBV6-3 combines with J gene TRBJ2-2; no reliable D call. The length of the CDR3 is 14 residues. V lost 4 bases to trimming and J lost 3 bases, with 9 bases between them. CDR1 and CDR2 (germline): MNHEY, SVGEGT. The CDR3 reads CASSSSSHTGELFF. The CDR3 region has the DNA TGTGCCAGCAGTTCCTCGTCACACACCGGGGAGCTGTTTTTT.

This clonotype was found many times. V usage is TRBV7-3 and J usage is TRBJ1-6; possible D gene TRBD1, 5 bases. V was shortened by 6 bases and J by 7 bases, with 16 bases between the two germline ends. Germline CDR1 is SGHTA and CDR2 is FQGTGA. This CDR3 is 15 amino acids long. The CDR3, as DNA: TGTGCCAGCAGTCTAACGGGCAGGGAAAATTCACCCCTCCACTTT. It is translated as CASSLTGRENSPLHF.

The table lists this clonotype with many counts. This rearrangement joins TRBV5-1 to TRBJ2-7; TRBD2 matches at 7 bases. The germline V gene encodes CDR1 SGHRS and CDR2 YFSETQ. V lost 5 bases and J lost 5; bases outside the gene matches: 7. The length of the CDR3 is 13 residues. Here the CDR3 reads CASREGTTDEQYF. CDR3 DNA: TGCGCCAGCAGAGAGGGGACTACGGACGAGCAGTACTTC.

The gene calls are TRBV6-5 and TRBJ1-5; D remains ambiguous. The V gene lost 7 bases and the J gene lost 9 bases, with 4 bases spanning the gap. Germline V lookup: CDR1 MNHEY, CDR2 SVGAGI. CDR3 length equals 9 residues. CDR3 nucleotides: TGTGCCAGCAAGAGGCCCCAGCATTTT. The encoded protein is CASKRPQHF.

The V gene is TRBV18, the J gene TRBJ1-1; D possibly corresponds to TRBD1 (5 bases). The germline CDR1 and CDR2 sequences are KGHSH and LQKENI. This CDR3 has 16 amino acids. V was cut by 6 bases and J by 3 bases, with 20 bases left in between. Here the CDR3 DNA reads TGTGCCAGCTCCAAACGTACGGGGCGCCCGGACACTGAAGCTTTCTTT. This codes for CASSKRTGRPDTEAFF. The full variable domain, in which reference TRBV18 and TRBJ1-1 provide the parts outside the CDR3, is NAGVMQNPRHLVRRRGQEARLRCSPMKGHSHVYWYRQLPEEGLKFMVYLQKENIIDESGMPKERFSAEFPKEGPSILRIQQVVRGDSAAYFCASSKRTGRPDTEAFFGQGTRLTVV.

This clonotype came up many times. This chain uses TRBV7-2 with TRBJ2-3; D is perhaps TRBD2 (5 bases). Germline V CDR1 and CDR2: SGHTA, FQGNSA. The CDR3 is 14 residues long. V lost 4 bases and J 10 bases, leaving 18 bases between the germline ends. CDR3 sequence (DNA): TGTGCCAGCAGCTCAACCCGATTAAACGGGGCGCAGTATTTT. Its protein product is CASSSTRLNGAQYF.

This clonotype was observed a few times. The rearrangement links TRBV12-3 or TRBV12-4 to TRBJ2-3; D gene ambiguous. V was pared by 5 bases and J by 6 bases, with 15 bases between. The CDR3 runs to 14 residues. CDR3 sequence: CASSPGNPGDTQYF. The CDR3 DNA reads TGTGCCAGCAGTCCAGGTAACCCTGGGGATACGCAGTATTTT.

The V call is TRBV14, the J call TRBJ1-4; no clear D. Germline CDR1 and CDR2: SGHDN and FVKESK. This CDR3 has 13 amino acids. Between the trimmed V and J ends, which lost 1 base and 3 bases, there was a span of 3 bases. This chain's CDR3 is CASSQVPNEKLFF. In DNA, the CDR3 is TGTGCCAGCAGCCAAGTACCTAATGAAAAACTGTTTTTT.